This passage covers 7 T cell receptor beta chains from one sample sequenced in a study of blood T cell repertoires in COVID-19 (TCRdb year 2020). Receptor amplification or capture employed the immunoSEQ multiplex PCR assay. TCRdb limited this immuneACCESS table to in-frame rearrangements with V and J called. A share of clones is missing; checked studies link under half to unresolved V genes, and the rest is unexplained. The sample records approximately 380,000 clones, about 88% of which are singletons. 1.2% of the sample rests with the top ten. Sequencing used PBMCs or T cells enriched from blood (not recorded which). All receptors come from a young woman who had recovered from COVID-19.

The chain couples TRBV5-1 to TRBJ1-1; D call uncertain. The CDR3 runs to 14 residues. Germline V gene data show CDR1 as SGHRS and CDR2 as YFSETQ. Between the trimmed V and J ends, which lost 0 bases and 2 bases, there was a span of 8 bases. The DNA for the CDR3 is TGCGCCAGCAGCTTGGGGGCCTACAACACTGAAGCTTTCTTT. The encoded protein is CASSLGAYNTEAFF.

The V gene is TRBV24-1, the J gene TRBJ2-1; D remains ambiguous. This CDR3 has 11 residues. Germline CDR1 and CDR2: KGHDR and SFDVKD. Deletions cut 5 bases from V and 8 bases from J, with 6 bases between. The CDR3 nucleotides are TGTGCCACCAGTGCTGTTGATGAGCAGTTCTTC. Translating it yields CATSAVDEQFF.

This chain joins TRBV9 and TRBJ1-3; D uncertain. Trimming pared 3 bases from V and 2 bases from J, leaving 9 bases between. Germline CDR1 SGDLS, CDR2 YYNGEE. This CDR3 spans 14 amino acids. The CDR3 DNA is TGTGCCAGCAGCGCGCGAAGAACTGGAAACACCATATATTTT. It encodes CASSARRTGNTIYF.

The gene calls are TRBV7-2 and TRBJ1-1, with 7 bases matching TRBD1. This CDR3 is built from 15 residues. CDR1 is SGHTA and CDR2 is FQGNSA in the germline V gene. V shed 1 base and J 5 bases; nucleotides not matched to a gene: 7. The CDR3 is CASSLGRRGVTEAFF. The CDR3, as DNA: TGTGCCAGCAGCTTAGGTCGCAGGGGGGTTACTGAAGCTTTCTTT.

In its sample, this clone was seen once. The J gene is TRBJ1-3, the V gene TRBV12-5; D uncertain. CDR1 and CDR2 (germline): LGHNT, FRNRAP. The CDR3 sequence is 12 residues long. CDR3 coding DNA: TGTGCCAACGGGGTTGATGGAAACACCATATATTTT. It specifies CANGVDGNTIYF.

The chain combines TRBV7-3 with TRBJ1-2; tentatively, D is TRBD1 (5 bases). Between the trimmed V and J ends, which lost 5 bases and 4 bases, there was a span of 17 bases. This CDR3 has 15 amino acids. CDR1 is SGHTA and CDR2 is FQGTGA in the germline V gene. As DNA, the CDR3 is TGTGCCAGCAGCCCTCACTCGACAGAGACCTATGGCTACACCTTC. Translation gives CASSPHSTETYGYTF. The full variable domain, its missing parts supplied by reference TRBV7-3 and TRBJ1-2, is GAGVSQTPSNKVTEKGKYVELRCDPISGHTALYWYRQSLGQGPEFLIYFQGTGAADDSGLPNDRFFAVRPEGSVSTLKIQRTERGDSAVYLCASSPHSTETYGYTFGSGTRLTVV.

The chain couples TRBV5-5 to TRBJ2-7; D is ambiguous. V was pared by 1 base and J by 1 base, with 6 bases between. In germline, CDR1 is SGHKS, CDR2 YYEKEE (reference sequence). The CDR3 length is 13 residues. CDR3: CASSLTASYEQYF. As DNA, the CDR3 is TGTGCCAGCAGCTTGACAGCTTCCTACGAGCAGTACTTC.